This T cell receptor beta chain is drawn from a study of long-term antiretroviral therapy in people with HIV. Regarding the study as a whole: The study collected blood between the mid-2000s and the late 2010s, possibly under older ART regimens. Narrower CDR3 length ranges marked HIV repertoires relative to controls.

A v3.0 immunoSEQ assay was performed at survey level. Clones were read by immunoSEQ multiplex PCR, and TCRdb kept only the in-frame ones, dropping some. In the table there are tens of thousands of clones, roughly 93% of which are singletons. On this clone itself: The antigen is undetermined.

V was pared by 5 bases and J by 8 bases, with 6 bases between. This CDR3 contains 11 residues. The V gene's germline CDR1 is LGHNT and CDR2 FRNRAP. Clinicians in the United States treated all participants with HIV. This chain uses TRBV12-5 with TRBJ2-2, with D uncertain. The receptor's source is a man aged 30 to 39 with HIV. The sequenced sample was unsorted PBMCs, obtained about 9 years after starting antiretroviral therapy. The CDR3 region has the DNA TGTGCTAGTGGTGGTCTGGGGGAGCTGTTTTTT. The encoded protein is CASGGLGELFF.